The clone carrying this TCR beta chain was detected many times. This sample is drawn from a study of blood T cell repertoires in COVID-19. Study at large: Acute-phase and convalescent COVID-19 samples originated in the United States, Italy and Spain. T cells, B-cell-depleted T cells, or PBMCs supplied cDNA or gDNA.

V lost 0 bases, J lost 0 bases, and 7 bases lay in between. Germline lookup yields CDR1 MRHNA and CDR2 SNTAGT. The CDR3 runs to 15 residues. Per the original data handling: Estimation of nucleated cell counts was performed using reference gene primer amplification. Libraries were prepared by immunoSEQ multiplex PCR; TCRdb keeps only in-frame clonotypes and omits some of them. For V, J and clone size, that table is used; D and trimming come from the DNA. The sample holds 80,000 or so clones; approximately 85% are singletons and the top ten take roughly 9.1%. Patients of the Seattle cohort, enrolled during active infection, were followed longitudinally.

The sequenced material came from peripheral blood. The V gene is TRBV6-4, the J gene TRBJ2-3, with D uncertain. The receptor's source is a man aged 45-60 years with COVID-19, enrolled during active disease. CDR3 protein: CASSDSTASTDTQYF. CDR3 nucleotide sequence: TGTGCCAGCAGTGACTCAACAGCCAGCACAGATACGCAGTATTTT.